This TCR beta chain was identified in a study of blood T cell repertoires in COVID-19. Study-wide background: Collection of acute and convalescent COVID-19 samples took place in the United States, Italy and Spain. PBMCs, B-cell-depleted T cells, or T cells were the source of the cDNA or gDNA that made up the material.

This CDR3 comprises 13 residues. With 3 bases removed from V and 4 bases from J, the gap between germline ends came to 8 bases. CDR1 SGDLS and CDR2 YYNGEE come from the germline V gene. This clone showed up just once. Per the authors' pipeline: For nucleated cells, counts were estimated from reference gene primer amplification. The data were produced by immunoSEQ multiplex PCR, yet TCRdb's version contains in-frame clones alone and is incomplete. V, J and clone size were drawn from that table, and D and trimming were deduced from the DNA. This sample has approximately 61,000 clones, with 65% to 80% found just once.

The TCR originated in a woman in her seventies with acute or convalescent COVID-19. The V gene is TRBV9, the J gene TRBJ1-5; weak D call: TRBD1 (5 bases). The sample comprised peripheral blood. CDR3 DNA: TGTGCCAGCAGCGGCGGGGGGAATCAGCCCCAGCATTTT. It translates to CASSGGGNQPQHF.